This T cell receptor (beta chain) was captured by sequencing in a study of shared clonotypes between healthy human individuals. Negatively enriched CD4+ T cells were divided by CD45RA into naive and memory. The repertoire was sequenced with immunoSEQ multiplex PCR; TCRdb's copy has only in-frame clones and lacks some. The sample consists of approximately 1,000,000 clones, approximately 78% of them appearing once. Between the trimmed V and J ends, which lost 5 bases and 7 bases, there was a span of 14 bases. The CDR3 is 14 amino acids. Looked up from germline, CDR1 is LNHDA and CDR2 is SQIVND (reference sequence).

The sequence was obtained from a man younger than 35 in good health. Some clones in this sample may be carry-over from other donors' samples. The chain employs TRBV19 and TRBJ1-4, with D possibly being TRBD1 (5 bases). The sequenced sample was memory CD4+ T cells from PBMCs. Described subset: CD45RA-negative fraction. CDR3 residues: CASSQGPGGEKLFF. The CDR3 DNA sequence: TGTGCCAGTAGTCAAGGGCCGGGGGGTGAAAAACTGTTTTTT. Complete variable domain (other parts from reference TRBV19 and TRBJ1-4): DGGITQSPKYLFRKEGQNVTLSCEQNLNHDAMYWYRQDPGQGLRLIYYSQIVNDFQKGDIAEGYSVSREKKESFPLTVTSAQKNPTAFYLCASSQGPGGEKLFFGSGTQLSVL.